The 5 T cell receptor beta chains reported below all come from one sample, sequenced in a study of cytomegalovirus exposure and HLA in healthy donors. Sequencing used immunoSEQ multiplex PCR; TCRdb keeps in-frame clones, though not all of them. The sample holds about 98,000 clones, around 85% seen once. Sequenced: PBMCs. The receptors were sampled from a woman aged 25 to 39 in good health and CMV-seronegative.

The rearrangement uses TRBV28 and TRBJ1-3; D unresolved. The CDR3 loop spans 13 amino acids. Germline CDR1 and CDR2: MDHEN and SYDVKM. Trimming took off 5 bases at V and 4 bases at J, with 9 bases between the two ends. The CDR3 sequence: CASSRQAGNTIYF. CDR3 DNA sequence: TGTGCCAGCAGTAGGCAGGCCGGAAACACCATATATTTT.

This clone was recorded a few times. The rearrangement uses TRBV6-1 and TRBJ1-4; no firm D call. Germline assignment: CDR1 MNHNS and CDR2 SASEGT. The CDR3 is made up of 18 amino acids. Between the trimmed V and J ends, which lost 2 bases and 0 bases, there was a span of 16 bases. The CDR3 is CASSERVASLATNEKLFF. DNA for the CDR3: TGTGCCAGCAGTGAACGGGTGGCCAGCCTTGCAACTAATGAAAAACTGTTTTTT.

The V and J genes are TRBV2 and TRBJ1-1, with D possibly being TRBD1 (5 bases). Deletions cut 6 bases from V and 0 bases from J, with 11 bases between. The germline V gene encodes CDR1 SNHLY and CDR2 FYNNEI. This CDR3 comprises 14 residues. CDR3 sequence: CASSRVIMNTEAFF. CDR3 coding DNA: TGTGCCAGCAGCAGGGTGATCATGAACACTGAAGCTTTCTTT.

The genes are TRBV5-3 and TRBJ1-6; 8 nucleotides agree with TRBD1. TRBV5-3 qualifies as an ORF whose function is uncertain. The CDR3 is 15 residues long. The V gene end was trimmed by 5 bases and the J gene end by 7 bases; junction bases not matched to a gene: 8. The CDR3 protein is CARRLTGERNSPLHF. CDR3 sequence (DNA): TGTGCCAGAAGATTGACAGGGGAGCGGAATTCACCCCTCCACTTT.

The V call is TRBV25-1, the J call TRBJ2-3, with a tentative D call TRBD2 (5 bases). Germline CDR1 MGHDK, CDR2 SYGVNS. This CDR3 is 17 amino acids long. The ends were cut back, 1 base at V and 0 bases at J, with 14 bases in the middle. The CDR3 spells CASSEFRSGPSTDTQYF. CDR3 DNA sequence: TGTGCCAGCAGTGAATTCCGGAGCGGCCCTAGCACAGATACGCAGTATTTT. Together with reference TRBV25-1 and TRBJ2-3, the CDR3 gives the full variable domain: EADIYQTPRYLVIGTGKKITLECSQTMGHDKMYWYQQDPGMELHLIHYSYGVNSTEKGDLSSESTVSRIRTEHFPLTLESARPSHTSQYLCASSEFRSGPSTDTQYFGPGTRLTVL.